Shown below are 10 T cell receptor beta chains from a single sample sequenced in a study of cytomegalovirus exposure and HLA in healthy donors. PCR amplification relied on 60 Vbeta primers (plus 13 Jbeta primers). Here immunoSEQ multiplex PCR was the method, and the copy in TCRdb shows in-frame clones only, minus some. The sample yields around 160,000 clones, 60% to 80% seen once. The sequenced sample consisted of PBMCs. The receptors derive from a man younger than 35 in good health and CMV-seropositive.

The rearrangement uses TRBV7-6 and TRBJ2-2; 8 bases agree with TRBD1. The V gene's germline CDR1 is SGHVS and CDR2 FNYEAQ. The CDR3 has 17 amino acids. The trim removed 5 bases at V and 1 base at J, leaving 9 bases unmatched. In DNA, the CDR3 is TGTGCCAGCAGCCAGGGGGCTGGCGGGGTGAACACCGGGGAGCTGTTTTTT. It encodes CASSQGAGGVNTGELFF. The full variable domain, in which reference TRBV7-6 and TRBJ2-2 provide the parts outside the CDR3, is GAGVSQSPRYKVTKRGQDVALRCDPISGHVSLYWYRQALGQGPEFLTYFNYEAQQDKSGLPNDRFSAERPEGSISTLTIQRTEQRDSAMYRCASSQGAGGVNTGELFFGEGSRLTVL.

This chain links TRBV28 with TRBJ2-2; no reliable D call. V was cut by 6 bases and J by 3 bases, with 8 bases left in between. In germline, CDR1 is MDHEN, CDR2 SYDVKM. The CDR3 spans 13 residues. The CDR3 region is CASSRQDTGELFF. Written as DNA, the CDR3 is TGTGCCAGCAGCCGTCAGGACACCGGGGAGCTGTTTTTT.

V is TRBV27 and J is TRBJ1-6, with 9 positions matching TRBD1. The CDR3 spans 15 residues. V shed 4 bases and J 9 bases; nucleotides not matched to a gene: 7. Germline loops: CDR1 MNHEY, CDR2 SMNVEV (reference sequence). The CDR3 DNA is TGTGCCAGCAGTTCCAGGACAGGGGAAGGTTCACCCCTCCACTTT. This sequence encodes CASSSRTGEGSPLHF.

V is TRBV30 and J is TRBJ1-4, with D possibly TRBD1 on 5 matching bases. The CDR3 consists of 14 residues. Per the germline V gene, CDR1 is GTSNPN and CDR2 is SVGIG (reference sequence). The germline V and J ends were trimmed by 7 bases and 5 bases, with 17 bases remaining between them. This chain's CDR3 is CASAAPAGNEKLFF. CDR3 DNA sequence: TGTGCCTCCGCAGCACCGGCAGGGAATGAAAAACTGTTTTTT.

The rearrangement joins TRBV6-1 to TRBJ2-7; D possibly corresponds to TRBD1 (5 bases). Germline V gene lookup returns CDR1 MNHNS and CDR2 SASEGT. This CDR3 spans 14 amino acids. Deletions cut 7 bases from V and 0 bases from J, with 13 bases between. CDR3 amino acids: CASTRTLASYEQYV. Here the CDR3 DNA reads TGTGCCAGCACTCGGACATTGGCCTCCTACGAGCAGTACGTC.

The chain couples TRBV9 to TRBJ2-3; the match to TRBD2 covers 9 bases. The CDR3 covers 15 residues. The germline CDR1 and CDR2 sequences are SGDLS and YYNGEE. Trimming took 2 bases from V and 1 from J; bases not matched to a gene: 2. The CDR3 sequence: CASSVGGGGTDTQYF. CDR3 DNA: TGTGCCAGCAGCGTCGGCGGGGGGGGCACAGATACGCAGTATTTT.

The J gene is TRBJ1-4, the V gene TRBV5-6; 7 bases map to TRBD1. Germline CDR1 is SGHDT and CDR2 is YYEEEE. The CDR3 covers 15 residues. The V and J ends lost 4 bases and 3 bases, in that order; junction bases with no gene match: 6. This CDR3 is CASSALRGANEKLFF. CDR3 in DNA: TGTGCCAGCAGCGCCCTCAGGGGGGCTAATGAAAAACTGTTTTTT.

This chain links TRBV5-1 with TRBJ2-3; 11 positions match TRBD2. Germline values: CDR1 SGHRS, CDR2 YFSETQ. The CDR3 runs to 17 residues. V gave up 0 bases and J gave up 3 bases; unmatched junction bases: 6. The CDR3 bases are TGCGCCAGCAGCTTGGAAGGTCGACTAGCGGGAACAGATACGCAGTATTTT. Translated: CASSLEGRLAGTDTQYF.

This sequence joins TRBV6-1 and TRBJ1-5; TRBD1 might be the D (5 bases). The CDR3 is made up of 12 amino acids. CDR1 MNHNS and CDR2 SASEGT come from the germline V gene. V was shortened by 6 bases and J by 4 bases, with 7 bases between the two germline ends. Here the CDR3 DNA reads TGTGCCAGCAGCAGGGAAAATCAGCCCCAGCATTTT. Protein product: CASSRENQPQHF.

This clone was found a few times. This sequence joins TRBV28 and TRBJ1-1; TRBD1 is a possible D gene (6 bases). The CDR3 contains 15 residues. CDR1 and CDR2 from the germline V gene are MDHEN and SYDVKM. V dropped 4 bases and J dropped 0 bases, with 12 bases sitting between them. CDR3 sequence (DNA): TGTGCCAGCAGTTCGATACAGGGCGTGAACACTGAAGCTTTCTTT. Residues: CASSSIQGVNTEAFF.